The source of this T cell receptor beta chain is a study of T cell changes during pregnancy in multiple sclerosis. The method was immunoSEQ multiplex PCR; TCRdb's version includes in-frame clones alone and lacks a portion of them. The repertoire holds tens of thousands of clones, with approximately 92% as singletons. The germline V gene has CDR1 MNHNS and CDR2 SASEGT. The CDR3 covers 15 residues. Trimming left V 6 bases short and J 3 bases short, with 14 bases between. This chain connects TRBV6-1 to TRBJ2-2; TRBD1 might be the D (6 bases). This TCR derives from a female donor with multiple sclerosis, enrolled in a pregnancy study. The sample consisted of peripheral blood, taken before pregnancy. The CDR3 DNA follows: TGTGCCAGCAGGCACACAGGGTTACACACCGGGGAGCTGTTTTTT. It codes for CASRHTGLHTGELFF.